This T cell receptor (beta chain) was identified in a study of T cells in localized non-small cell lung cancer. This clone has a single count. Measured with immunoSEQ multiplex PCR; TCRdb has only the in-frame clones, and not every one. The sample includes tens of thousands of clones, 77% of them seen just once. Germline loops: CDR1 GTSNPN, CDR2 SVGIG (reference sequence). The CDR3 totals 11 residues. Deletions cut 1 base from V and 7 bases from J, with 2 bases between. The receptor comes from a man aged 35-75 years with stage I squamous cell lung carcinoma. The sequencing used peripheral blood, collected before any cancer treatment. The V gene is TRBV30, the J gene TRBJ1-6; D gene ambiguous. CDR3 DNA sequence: TGTGCCTGGAGTGGAAATTCACCCCTCCACTTT. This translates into CAWSGNSPLHF.